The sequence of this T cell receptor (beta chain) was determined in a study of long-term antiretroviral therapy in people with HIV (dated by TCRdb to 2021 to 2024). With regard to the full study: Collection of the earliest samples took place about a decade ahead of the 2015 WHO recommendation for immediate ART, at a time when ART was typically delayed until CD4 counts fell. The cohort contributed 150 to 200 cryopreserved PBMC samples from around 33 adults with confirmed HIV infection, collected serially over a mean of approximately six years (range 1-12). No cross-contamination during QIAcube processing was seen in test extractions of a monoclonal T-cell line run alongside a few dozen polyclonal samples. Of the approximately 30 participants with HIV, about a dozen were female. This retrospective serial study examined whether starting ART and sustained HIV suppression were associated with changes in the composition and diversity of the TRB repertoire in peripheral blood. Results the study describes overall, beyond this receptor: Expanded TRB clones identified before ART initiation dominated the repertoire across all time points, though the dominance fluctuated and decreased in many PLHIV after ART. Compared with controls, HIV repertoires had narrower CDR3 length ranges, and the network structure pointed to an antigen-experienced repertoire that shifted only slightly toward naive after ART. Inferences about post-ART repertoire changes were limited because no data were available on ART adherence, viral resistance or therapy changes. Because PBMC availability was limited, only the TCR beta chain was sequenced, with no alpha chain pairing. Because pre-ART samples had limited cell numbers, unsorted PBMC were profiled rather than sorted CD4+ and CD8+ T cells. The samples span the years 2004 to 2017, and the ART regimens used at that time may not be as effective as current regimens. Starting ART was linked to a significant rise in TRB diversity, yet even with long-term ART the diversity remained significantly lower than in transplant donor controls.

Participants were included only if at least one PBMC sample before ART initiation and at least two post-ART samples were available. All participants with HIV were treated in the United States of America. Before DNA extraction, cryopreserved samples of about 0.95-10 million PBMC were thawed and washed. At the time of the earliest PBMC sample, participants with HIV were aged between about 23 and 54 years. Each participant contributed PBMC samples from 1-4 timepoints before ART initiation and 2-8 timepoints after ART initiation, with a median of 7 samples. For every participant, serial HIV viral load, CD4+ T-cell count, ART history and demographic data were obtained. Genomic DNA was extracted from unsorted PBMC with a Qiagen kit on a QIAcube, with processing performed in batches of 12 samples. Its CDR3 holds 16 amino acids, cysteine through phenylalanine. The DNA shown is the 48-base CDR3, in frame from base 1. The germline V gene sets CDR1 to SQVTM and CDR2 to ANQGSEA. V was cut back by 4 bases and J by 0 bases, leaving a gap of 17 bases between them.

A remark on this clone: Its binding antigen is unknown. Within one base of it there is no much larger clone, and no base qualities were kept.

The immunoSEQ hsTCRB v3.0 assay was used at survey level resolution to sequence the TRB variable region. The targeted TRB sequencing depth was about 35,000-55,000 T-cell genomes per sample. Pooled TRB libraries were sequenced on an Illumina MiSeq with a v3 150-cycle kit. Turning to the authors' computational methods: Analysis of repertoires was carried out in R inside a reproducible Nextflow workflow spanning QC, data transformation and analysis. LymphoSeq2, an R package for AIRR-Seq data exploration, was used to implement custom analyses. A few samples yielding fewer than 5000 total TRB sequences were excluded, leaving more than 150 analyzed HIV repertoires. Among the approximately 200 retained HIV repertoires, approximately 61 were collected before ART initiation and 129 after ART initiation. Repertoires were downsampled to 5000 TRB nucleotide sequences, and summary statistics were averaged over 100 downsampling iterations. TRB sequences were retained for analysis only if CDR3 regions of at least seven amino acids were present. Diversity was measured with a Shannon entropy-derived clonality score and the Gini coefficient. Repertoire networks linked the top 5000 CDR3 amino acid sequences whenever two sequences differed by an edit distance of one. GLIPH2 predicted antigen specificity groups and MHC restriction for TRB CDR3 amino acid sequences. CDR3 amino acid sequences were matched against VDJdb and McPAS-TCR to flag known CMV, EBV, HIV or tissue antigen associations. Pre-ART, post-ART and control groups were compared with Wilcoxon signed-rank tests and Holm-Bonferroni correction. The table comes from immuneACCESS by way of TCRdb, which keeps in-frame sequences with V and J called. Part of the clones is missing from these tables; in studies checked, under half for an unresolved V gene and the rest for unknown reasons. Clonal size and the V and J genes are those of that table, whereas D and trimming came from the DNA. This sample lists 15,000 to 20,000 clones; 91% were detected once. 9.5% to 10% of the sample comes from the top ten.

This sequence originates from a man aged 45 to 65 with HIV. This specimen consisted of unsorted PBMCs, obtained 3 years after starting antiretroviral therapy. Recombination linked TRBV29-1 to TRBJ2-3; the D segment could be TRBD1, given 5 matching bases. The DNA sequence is TGCAGCGTTGGGGGCCTGGGCGAGACTAGCACAGATACGCAGTATTTT. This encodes CSVGGLGETSTDTQYF.